The entry that follows covers one T cell receptor beta chain sequence. This specimen comes from a study of blood T cell repertoires in COVID-19. Study-wide background: Acute and convalescent COVID-19 samples came from the United States, Italy and Spain. The analysed material was cDNA or gDNA that came from T cells, B-cell-depleted T cells, or PBMCs.

The CDR3 runs to 14 residues. V trimming: 7 bases; J trimming: 8 bases; junction bases outside the gene matches: 6. CDR1 is KGHSH, CDR2 LQKENI, per germline. Study processing details: Estimates of nucleated cell counts were drawn from the amplification of reference gene primers. Using immunoSEQ multiplex PCR, the repertoire was profiled, and TCRdb retains in-frame clones only, with some absent. That table furnishes V, J and clone size, whereas the DNA furnished D and trimming. This sample has a few hundred thousand clones; roughly 86% occur once, and the top ten carry roughly a tenth. Source material: PBMCs or T cells enriched from blood (not recorded which). This sequence originates from a woman between 25 and 40 years old who had recovered from COVID-19. The rearrangement links TRBV18 to TRBJ1-6; 9 positions match TRBD1. The CDR3 nucleotides read TGTGCCAGCTGCGGACAGGGGAGGGATTCACCCCTCCACTTT. It codes for CASCGQGRDSPLHF.